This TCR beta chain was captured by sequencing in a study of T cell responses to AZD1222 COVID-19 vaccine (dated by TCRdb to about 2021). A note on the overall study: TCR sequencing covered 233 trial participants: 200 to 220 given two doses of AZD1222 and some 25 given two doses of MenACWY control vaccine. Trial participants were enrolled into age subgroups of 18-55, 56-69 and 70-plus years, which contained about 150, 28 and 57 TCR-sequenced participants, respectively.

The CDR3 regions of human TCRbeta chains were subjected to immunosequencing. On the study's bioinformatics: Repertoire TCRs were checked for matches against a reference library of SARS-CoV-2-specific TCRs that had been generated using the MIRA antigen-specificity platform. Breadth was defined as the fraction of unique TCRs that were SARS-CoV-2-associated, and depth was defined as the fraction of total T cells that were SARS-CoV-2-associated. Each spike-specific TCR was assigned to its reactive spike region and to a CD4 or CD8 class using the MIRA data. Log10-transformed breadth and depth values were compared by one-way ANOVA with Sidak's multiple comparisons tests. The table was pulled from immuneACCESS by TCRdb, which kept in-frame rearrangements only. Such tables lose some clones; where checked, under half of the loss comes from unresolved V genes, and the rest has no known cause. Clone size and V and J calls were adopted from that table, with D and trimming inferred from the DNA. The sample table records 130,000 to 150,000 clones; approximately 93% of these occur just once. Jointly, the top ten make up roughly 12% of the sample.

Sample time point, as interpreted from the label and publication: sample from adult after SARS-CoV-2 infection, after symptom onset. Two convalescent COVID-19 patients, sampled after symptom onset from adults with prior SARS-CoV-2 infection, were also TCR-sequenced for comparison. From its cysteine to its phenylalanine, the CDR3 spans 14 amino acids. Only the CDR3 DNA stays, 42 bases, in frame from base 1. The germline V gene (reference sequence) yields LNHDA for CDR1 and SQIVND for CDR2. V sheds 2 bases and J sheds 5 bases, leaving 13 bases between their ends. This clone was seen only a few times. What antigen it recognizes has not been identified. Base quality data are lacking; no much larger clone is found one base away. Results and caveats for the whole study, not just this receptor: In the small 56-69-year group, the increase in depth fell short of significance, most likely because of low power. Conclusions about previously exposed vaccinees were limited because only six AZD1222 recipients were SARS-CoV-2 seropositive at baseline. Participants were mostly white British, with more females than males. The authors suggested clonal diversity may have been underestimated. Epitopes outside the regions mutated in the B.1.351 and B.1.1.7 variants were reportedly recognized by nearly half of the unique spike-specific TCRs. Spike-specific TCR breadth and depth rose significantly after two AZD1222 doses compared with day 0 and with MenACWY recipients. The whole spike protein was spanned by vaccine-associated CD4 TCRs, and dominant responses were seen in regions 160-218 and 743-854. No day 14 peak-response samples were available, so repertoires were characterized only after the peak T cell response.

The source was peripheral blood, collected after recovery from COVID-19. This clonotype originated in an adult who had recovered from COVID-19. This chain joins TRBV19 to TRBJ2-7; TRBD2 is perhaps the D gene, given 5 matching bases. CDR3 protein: CASSIIARSDEQYF. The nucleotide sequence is TGTGCCAGTAGTATAATAGCGAGGTCGGACGAGCAGTACTTC.